This T cell receptor (beta chain) was sequenced during a study of blood T cell repertoires in COVID-19. This CDR3 region has 13 residues. Germline lookup yields CDR1 SGHTA and CDR2 FQGTGA. Trimming shortened V by 4 bases and J by 14 bases, and 20 bases separated the two germline ends. Sequencing was performed with immunoSEQ multiplex PCR; in TCRdb, only in-frame clones are kept and a portion is missing. Seen here are hundreds of thousands of clones, about nine tenths observed once, and the top ten hold over 6%. This receptor was taken from a woman under 40 with acute COVID-19. The V call is TRBV7-3, the J call TRBJ2-5; D possibly corresponds to TRBD2 (6 bases). Sequenced material: PBMCs or T cells enriched from blood (not recorded which). This CDR3 is CASSSYDSGLLYF. The CDR3 DNA sequence: TGTGCCAGCAGCTCCTATGACTCGGGACTCCTTTACTTC.